A single sample gave rise to the 21 T cell receptor beta chains below, sequenced in a study of T cells in Graves' hyperthyroidism and ophthalmopathy. Amplification of TCR beta CDR3 regions was performed using RNA transcripts as template. Using the HTBI primer set, a first-round RT-PCR was run on the TCR CDR3. MiXCR was run by TCRdb on the multiplex PCR reads, yielding one entry per CDR3 protein. Of roughly 420,000 distinct CDR3 sequences in the sample, roughly 14% are singletons; the top ten hold 13% to 15%. Specimen: blood. These receptors all stem from a woman younger than 35 with Graves' hyperthyroidism.

The CDR3 DNA is TGTGCCATCGGAACTACAGGGGGCCGACAGCCCCAGCATTTT. Residues: CAIGTTGGRQPQHF. The V call is TRBV28, the J call TRBJ1-5, with TRBD1 matching over 9 bases. From germline, CDR1 is MDHEN and CDR2 SYDVKM. The CDR3 spans 14 residues. Trimming took 10 bases from V and 7 from J; bases not matched to a gene: 11.

This clonotype was observed a few times. The chain carries TRBV5-4 and TRBJ2-3, with 7 bases aligning to TRBD2. Germline assignment: CDR1 SGHNT and CDR2 YYREEE (reference sequence). V was pared by 5 bases and J by 2 bases, with 5 bases of the junction left unmatched. The CDR3 contains 14 residues. CDR3: CASRHLADTDTQYF. The CDR3, as DNA: TGTGCCAGCAGGCATCTAGCGGACACAGATACGCAGTATTTT. The full variable domain, rest sourced from reference TRBV5-4 and TRBJ2-3, is ETGVTQSPTHLIKTRGQQVTLRCSSQSGHNTVSWYQQALGQGPQFIFQYYREEENGRGNFPPRFSGLQFPNYSSELNVNALELDDSALYLCASRHLADTDTQYFGPGTRLTVL.

The V and J genes are TRBV12-3 or TRBV12-4 and TRBJ2-3; D is possibly TRBD1 (6 bases). V lost 1 base and J 3 bases, leaving 11 bases between the germline ends. CDR3 length: 15 residues. This chain's CDR3 is CASSLVWDITDTQYF. CDR3 in DNA: TGTGCCAGCAGTTTAGTGTGGGACATAACAGATACGCAGTATTTT.

The chain recombines TRBV28 with TRBJ2-3, with D possibly TRBD2 on 6 matching bases. This CDR3 is 17 amino acids long. V dropped 5 bases and J dropped 4 bases, with 22 bases sitting between them. Germline lookup yields CDR1 MDHEN and CDR2 SYDVKM. The CDR3 sequence is CASSTPPTSFGSDTQYF. CDR3 sequence (DNA): TGTGCCAGCAGTACCCCCCCGACTAGTTTCGGGTCAGATACGCAGTATTTT.

This clonotype was observed a few times. This chain joins TRBV7-2 and TRBJ2-7; TRBD1 matches 7 bases. The CDR3 spans 14 residues. The V gene's germline CDR1 is SGHTA and CDR2 FQGNSA. The J segment lost 0 bases and the V segment lost 4 bases, leaving 3 bases of the junction unmatched. The CDR3 spells CASSSPGGSYEQYF. Here the CDR3 DNA reads TGTGCCAGCAGCTCGCCAGGGGGCTCCTACGAGCAGTACTTC.

This clonotype has ten or more counts. The chain is built from TRBV7-2 and TRBJ1-2, with TRBD1 matching over 7 bases. The CDR3 loop spans 12 amino acids. J was trimmed by 6 bases and V by 5 bases; bases with no gene match: 3. CDR1 SGHTA and CDR2 FQGNSA come from the germline V gene. The DNA for the CDR3 is TGTGCCAGCAGCCTAGGGACAGATGGCTACACCTTC. It encodes CASSLGTDGYTF.

This rearrangement joins TRBV7-2 to TRBJ1-1; maybe TRBD1 (5 bases). In germline, CDR1 is SGHTA, CDR2 FQGNSA. Trimming took off 6 bases at V and 4 bases at J, with 15 bases between the two ends. The CDR3 length is 14 residues. DNA for the CDR3: TGTGCCAGCAGAATAGGGGTATTGGGCACTGAAGCTTTCTTT. It encodes CASRIGVLGTEAFF.

This clonotype was seen at least ten times. This chain joins TRBV5-1 and TRBJ1-2, with a possible D match to TRBD1 (5 bases). V lost 0 bases and J 1 base, leaving 10 bases between the germline ends. This CDR3 contains 15 residues. Germline CDR1 is SGHRS and CDR2 is YFSETQ. The CDR3 here is CASSLEAGRNYGYTF. CDR3 nucleotides: TGCGCCAGCAGCTTGGAGGCAGGGCGTAACTATGGCTACACCTTC.

This clonotype has a handful of counts. The chain has TRBV6-1 and TRBJ2-7; 12 bases are shared with TRBD2. Germline-derived CDR1 and CDR2 are MNHNS and SASEGT. The CDR3 length is 15 residues. J gave up 5 bases and V 5 bases, and 7 bases lay outside the gene matches. CDR3 sequence reads: CASSTRLAGVNEQYF. CDR3 sequence (DNA): TGTGCCAGCAGTACCAGACTAGCGGGAGTTAACGAGCAGTACTTC.

A word on this clonotype: A much larger clone lies a single base off, so this may be a read error. The chain couples TRBV6-2 or TRBV6-3 to TRBJ1-1; no definite D call. Trimming removed 5 bases at V and 4 bases at J, with 11 bases between. Germline V CDR1 and CDR2: MNHEY, SVGEGT. The CDR3 is made up of 13 amino acids. This chain's CDR3 is CASSTLGSTEAFF. The DNA for the CDR3 is TGTGCCAGCAGTACTCTGGGGAGCACTGAAGCTTTCTTT.

Comments on this clonotype: This sequence may be a read error, since a much larger clone differs from it by one base. The chain employs TRBV4-1 and TRBJ2-7; TRBD2 matches at 9 bases. V lost 5 bases and J lost 0; bases outside the gene matches: 14. The germline V gene encodes CDR1 MGHRA and CDR2 YSYEKL. This CDR3 is built from 18 residues. The CDR3 loop reads CASSVKRLTSGNSYEQYF. CDR3 bases: TGCGCCAGCAGCGTTAAAAGACTGACTAGCGGTAACTCCTACGAGCAGTACTTC.

The chain has TRBV15 and TRBJ2-1; 11 nucleotides align to TRBD1. The CDR3 loop spans 15 amino acids. Germline values: CDR1 LNHNV, CDR2 YYDKDF (reference sequence). V was pared by 0 bases and J by 10 bases, with 5 bases of the junction left unmatched. CDR3 protein: CATSRDVRTGGEQFF. CDR3 DNA: TGTGCCACCAGCAGAGATGTCCGGACAGGGGGCGAGCAGTTCTTC.

Comments on this clonotype: In this CDR3 the conserved last residue, phenylalanine or tryptophan, is missing, so a read error is likely. The chain's CDR3 is CASRGGRTDNSPLHY. The CDR3 DNA sequence: TGTGCCAGCAGGGGGGGACGGACGGATAATTCACCCCTCCACTAT. This rearrangement joins TRBV2 to TRBJ1-6; tentatively, D is TRBD1 (5 bases). The CDR3 consists of 15 residues. CDR1 and CDR2 from the germline V gene are SNHLY and FYNNEI. Trimming took 6 bases from V and 5 from J, leaving 14 bases between them.

This clonotype was counted at least ten times. This chain connects TRBV6-2 or TRBV6-3 to TRBJ1-5; unclear D gene. The germline V and J ends were trimmed by 4 bases and 4 bases, with 8 bases remaining between them. CDR3 length: 13 residues. Germline lookup yields CDR1 MNHEY and CDR2 SVGEGT. The CDR3 spells CASSSDANQPQHF. The DNA of the CDR3 is TGTGCCAGCAGTTCCGATGCTAATCAGCCCCAGCATTTT.

Only a few counts were recorded for this clonotype. The V call is TRBV28, the J call TRBJ2-1, with a weak D call TRBD2 (5 bases). Germline V gene sequence: CDR1 MDHEN, CDR2 SYDVKM. This CDR3 region has 18 residues. V lost 5 bases and J lost 3, with 23 bases in between. This CDR3 is CASSKSTRALLVYNEQFF. CDR3 coding DNA: TGTGCCAGCAGTAAGTCGACGAGGGCCCTCTTGGTCTACAATGAGCAGTTCTTC.

This clonotype was observed many times. This chain joins TRBV12-3 or TRBV12-4 and TRBJ2-3; TRBD2 aligns across 10 bases. The V gene end was trimmed by 6 bases and the J gene end by 1 base; junction bases not matched to a gene: 4. This CDR3 is built from 15 residues. As DNA, the CDR3 is TGTGCCAGCAGCTCTAGCGGGAGTGGCACAGATACGCAGTATTTT. Translation gives CASSSSGSGTDTQYF.

This clonotype was detected many times. The chain has TRBV7-2 and TRBJ1-1; unclear D gene. V lost 5 bases and J lost 3, with 10 bases in between. The CDR3 consists of 13 residues. From germline, CDR1 is SGHTA and CDR2 FQGNSA. This chain's CDR3 is CASSSDGYTEAFF. CDR3 sequence (DNA): TGTGCCAGCAGCAGCGACGGTTACACTGAAGCTTTCTTT.

This clonotype was detected ten times or more. This chain links TRBV13 with TRBJ1-2; 12 bases are a match to TRBD1. Germline CDR1 is PRHDT and CDR2 is FYEKMQ (reference sequence). Germline trimming cut 2 bases from V and 8 bases from J; bases unmatched to any gene: 6. The CDR3 covers 15 residues. The CDR3: CASSLPGQGAEGYTF. The DNA for the CDR3 is TGTGCCAGCAGCTTACCGGGACAGGGGGCGGAAGGCTACACCTTC.

In its sample, this clonotype was seen a few times. The J gene is TRBJ2-4, the V gene TRBV20-1; a weak D match, TRBD2 (6 bases). The germline gives CDR1 DFQATT, CDR2 SNEGSKA (reference sequence). Trimming removed 4 bases from V and 0 bases from J, with 13 bases in between. The CDR3 is 15 amino acids. CDR3 bases: TGCAGTGCTACCCGCAGGAGGGTAGCCAAAAACATTCAGTACTTC. Translation gives CSATRRRVAKNIQYF.

This rearrangement joins TRBV19 to TRBJ2-5; D not resolved. Germline V lookup: CDR1 LNHDA, CDR2 SQIVND (reference sequence). The CDR3 runs to 13 residues. The CDR3 DNA follows: TGTGTCGAGTCGGTTTTTTACCAAGAGACCCAGTACTTC. Protein: CVESVFYQETQYF.

This clonotype was recorded many times. The chain couples TRBV6-2 or TRBV6-3 to TRBJ2-7, with D possibly TRBD1 on 5 matching bases. Trimming removed 0 bases at V and 0 bases at J, with 6 bases between. The CDR3 loop spans 14 amino acids. Germline lookup yields CDR1 MNHEY and CDR2 SVGEGT. CDR3 sequence reads: CASSYSTDSYEQYF. CDR3 in DNA: TGTGCCAGCAGTTACTCGACAGACTCCTACGAGCAGTACTTC.